A single sample gave rise to the 10 T cell receptor beta chains below, sequenced in a study of T cell responses to AZD1222 COVID-19 vaccine. Libraries were prepared by immunoSEQ multiplex PCR; TCRdb keeps only in-frame clonotypes and omits some of them. The data contain some 88,000 clones, about nine tenths of them seen just once; the ten biggest clones take up approximately 5%. The sample consisted of peripheral blood, taken 28 days after the second AZD1222 dose. The source of these receptors is an adult who received the AZD1222 COVID-19 vaccine.

The chain employs TRBV5-1 and TRBJ1-6; maybe TRBD1 (6 bases). V lost 3 bases and J 5 bases, leaving 18 bases between the germline ends. Germline loops: CDR1 SGHRS, CDR2 YFSETQ. The CDR3 spans 17 residues. In DNA, the CDR3 is TGCGCCAGCAGCTCATCCCTCGACAGGAGACATAATTCACCCCTCCACTTT. This encodes CASSSSLDRRHNSPLHF.

The chain joins TRBV4-3 to TRBJ1-5; no clear D. The V and J ends lost 0 bases and 0 bases respectively, with 9 bases between them. This CDR3 has 16 residues. CDR1 LGHNA and CDR2 YSLEER come from the germline V gene. CDR3 nucleotide sequence: TGCGCCAGCAGCCAAGATTATCGGGGTAGCAATCAGCCCCAGCATTTT. Its protein is CASSQDYRGSNQPQHF.

The chain carries TRBV19 and TRBJ1-5; TRBD1 agrees at 8 bases. Per the germline V gene, CDR1 is LNHDA and CDR2 is SQIVND (reference sequence). This CDR3 contains 15 residues. V was pared by 6 bases and J by 2 bases, with 6 bases of the junction left unmatched. In DNA form, the CDR3 reads TGTGCCAGTAGCTTGGACAGGGAGGGCAATCAGCCCCAGCATTTT. It specifies CASSLDREGNQPQHF.

The V gene is TRBV5-6, the J gene TRBJ1-1; TRBD1 matches 9 bases. This CDR3 comprises 15 residues. CDR1 is SGHDT and CDR2 is YYEEEE in the germline V gene. V trimming: 7 bases; J trimming: 5 bases; junction bases outside the gene matches: 12. The CDR3 DNA follows: TGTGCCAGCGTCAGACAGGGGGATGTGGGTACTGAAGCTTTCTTT. Its protein is CASVRQGDVGTEAFF. Looking up the rest from reference TRBV5-6 and TRBJ1-1 gives the full variable domain: DAGVTQSPTHLIKTRGQQVTLRCSPKSGHDTVSWYQQALGQGPQFIFQYYEEEERQRGNFPDRFSGHQFPNYSSELNVNALLLGDSALYLCASVRQGDVGTEAFFGQGTRLTVV.

The rearrangement joins TRBV18 to TRBJ2-7; perhaps TRBD1 as D (5 bases). This CDR3 has 13 amino acids. Germline values: CDR1 KGHSH, CDR2 LQKENI. V lost 3 bases and J 4 bases, leaving 10 bases between the germline ends. CDR3 protein: CASSPLDSYEQYF. The CDR3 DNA reads TGTGCCAGCTCACCGCTCGACAGTTACGAGCAGTACTTC. Supplemented by reference TRBV18 and TRBJ2-7, the full variable domain reads NAGVMQNPRHLVRRRGQEARLRCSPMKGHSHVYWYRQLPEEGLKFMVYLQKENIIDESGMPKERFSAEFPKEGPSILRIQQVVRGDSAAYFCASSPLDSYEQYFGPGTRLTVT.

The J gene is TRBJ1-2, the V gene TRBV15; TRBD1 aligns across 7 bases. The CDR3 extends over 13 amino acids. Germline V gives CDR1 LNHNV, CDR2 YYDKDF (reference sequence). The V segment lost 6 bases and the J segment 8 bases; nucleotides outside the gene matches: 9. This CDR3 reads CATSPDRTGGYTF. Written as DNA, the CDR3 is TGTGCCACCAGTCCCGACAGGACAGGAGGCTACACCTTC. Supplemented by reference TRBV15 and TRBJ1-2, the full variable domain reads DAMVIQNPRYQVTQFGKPVTLSCSQTLNHNVMYWYQQKSSQAPKLLFHYYDKDFNNEADTPDNFQSRRPNTSFCFLDIRSPGLGDTAMYLCATSPDRTGGYTFGSGTRLTVV.

The rearrangement joins TRBV5-1 to TRBJ2-3; D perhaps matches TRBD2 (6 bases). V lost 1 base, J lost 6 bases, and 9 bases lay in between. CDR3 length: 13 residues. Germline CDR1 reads SGHRS; CDR2 reads YFSETQ. The CDR3 DNA is TGCGCCAGCAGCTTGCGGGCGGGGGATACGCAGTATTTT. This codes for CASSLRAGDTQYF. The complete variable domain, with remaining parts taken from reference TRBV5-1 and TRBJ2-3, reads KAGVTQTPRYLIKTRGQQVTLSCSPISGHRSVSWYQQTPGQGLQFLFEYFSETQRNKGNFPGRFSGRQFSNSRSEMNVSTLELGDSALYLCASSLRAGDTQYFGPGTRLTVL.

V and J are TRBV10-2 and TRBJ1-4; 7 nucleotides align to TRBD1. V lost 2 bases to trimming and J lost 7 bases; unmatched junction nucleotides: 4. The CDR3 totals 14 residues. Germline V CDR1 and CDR2: WSHSY, SAAADI. The CDR3 spells CASSERGGGEKLFF. The CDR3 DNA sequence: TGCGCCAGCAGTGAGAGAGGGGGCGGTGAAAAACTGTTTTTT.

The chain has TRBV9 and TRBJ2-1; 7 nucleotides line up with TRBD2. The germline gives CDR1 SGDLS, CDR2 YYNGEE. The CDR3 extends over 16 amino acids. V shed 2 bases and J 6 bases; nucleotides not matched to a gene: 11. The CDR3, as DNA: TGTGCCAGCAGCGTCTCCCACGGCGGGGGTAGCAATGAGCAGTTCTTC. This encodes CASSVSHGGGSNEQFF.

The chain has TRBV6-1 and TRBJ2-7; D ambiguous. CDR1 and CDR2 (germline): MNHNS, SASEGT. This CDR3 has 15 residues. Trimming took off 3 bases at V and 3 bases at J, with 15 bases between the two ends. The CDR3 spells CASSDAVGLRYEQYF. The CDR3, as DNA: TGTGCCAGCAGTGACGCAGTGGGGTTACGCTACGAGCAGTACTTC.